Shown below are 22 T cell receptor beta chains from a single sample sequenced in a study of blood T cell repertoires in COVID-19. Method: immunoSEQ multiplex PCR; TCRdb's copy keeps in-frame clones and lacks some. The sample gives 65,000 to 70,000 clones, roughly 80% of which show up once; about 25% is in the top ten. Sequencing was done on a sample of peripheral blood. The receptors shown here come from a human donor in a cohort sampled during active COVID-19.

The V gene is TRBV28, the J gene TRBJ1-3; weak D call: TRBD1 (6 bases). V was cut by 2 bases and J by 0 bases, with 8 bases left in between. This CDR3 spans 15 amino acids. Germline V lookup: CDR1 MDHEN, CDR2 SYDVKM. The CDR3 loop reads CASSLGTLSGNTIYF. Written as DNA, the CDR3 is TGTGCCAGCAGTTTAGGGACACTCTCTGGAAACACCATATATTTT.

The CDR3 here is CASSDRDRGLNTEAFF. In nucleotides, the CDR3 is TGTGCCAGCAGCGACCGGGACAGGGGGTTGAACACTGAAGCTTTCTTT. This chain uses TRBV5-6 with TRBJ1-1; 11 positions agree with TRBD1. Germline loops: CDR1 SGHDT, CDR2 YYEEEE. With 4 bases clipped from V and 0 bases from J, the junction kept 5 bases outside the gene matches. CDR3 length equals 16 residues.

The chain recombines TRBV15 with TRBJ2-3; TRBD1 aligns across 7 bases. The CDR3 has 16 amino acids. Looked up from germline, CDR1 is LNHNV and CDR2 is YYDKDF (reference sequence). With 5 bases clipped from V and 2 bases from J, the junction kept 10 bases outside the gene matches. DNA for the CDR3: TGTGCCACCAGCGGATCGTTAGGGGGCCCCACAGATACGCAGTATTTT. The encoded protein is CATSGSLGGPTDTQYF.

This chain joins TRBV5-1 and TRBJ1-6, with D uncertain. This CDR3 comprises 13 residues. Per germline, CDR1 SGHRS and CDR2 YFSETQ. V was shortened by 0 bases and J by 4 bases, with 2 bases between the two germline ends. The CDR3 DNA sequence: TGCGCCAGCAGCTTGGCTTATAATTCACCCCTCCACTTT. Amino acids: CASSLAYNSPLHF.

The chain recombines TRBV28 with TRBJ1-6, with 12 bases matching TRBD1. The germline V gene encodes CDR1 MDHEN and CDR2 SYDVKM. CDR3 length: 16 amino acids. With V trimmed by 2 bases and J by 10 bases, 6 bases remained unmatched. This CDR3 reads CASSLGDRGPRSPLHF. In DNA, the CDR3 is TGTGCCAGCAGTTTAGGGGACAGGGGGCCGCGATCACCCCTCCACTTT.

J is TRBJ2-7 and V is TRBV5-1, with 7 positions matching TRBD1. With 1 base clipped from V and 4 bases from J, the junction kept 8 bases outside the gene matches. CDR3 size: 15 residues. The germline V gene encodes CDR1 SGHRS and CDR2 YFSETQ. CDR3 protein: CASSLPRTGDYEQYF. The CDR3 DNA follows: TGCGCCAGCAGCTTGCCTCGGACAGGAGATTACGAGCAGTACTTC.

The chain joins TRBV14 to TRBJ2-1; TRBD2 agrees at 7 bases. V lost 8 bases to trimming and J lost 5 bases; unmatched junction nucleotides: 6. CDR3 length: 13 residues. Germline CDR1 and CDR2: SGHDN and FVKESK. The CDR3 loop is CASGAGVHNEQFF. As DNA, the CDR3 is TGTGCCAGCGGGGCGGGAGTACACAATGAGCAGTTCTTC.

V is TRBV11-3 and J is TRBJ2-3; D perhaps matches TRBD1 (6 bases). Trimming shortened V by 5 bases and J by 3 bases, and 15 bases separated the two germline ends. Germline loops: CDR1 SGHNT, CDR2 YENEEA. The CDR3 runs to 15 residues. CDR3 sequence (DNA): TGTGCCAGCAGCCGTACAGGGTCGTCAACAGATACGCAGTATTTT. It translates to CASSRTGSSTDTQYF.

This clone was seen a single time. The gene calls are TRBV7-2 and TRBJ2-7, with TRBD2 matching 7 bases. The CDR3 is made up of 14 amino acids. Unmatched junction bases numbered 5, after V lost 3 bases and J lost 3 bases. Germline CDR1 SGHTA, CDR2 FQGNSA. CDR3 residues: CASSFAPGGYEQYF. The DNA of the CDR3 is TGTGCCAGCAGCTTTGCCCCGGGGGGCTACGAGCAGTACTTC.

This chain uses TRBV6-6 with TRBJ1-5; tentatively, D is TRBD1 (5 bases). Germline V lookup: CDR1 MNHNY, CDR2 SVGAGI (reference sequence). This CDR3 has 13 amino acids. Trimming took 8 bases from V and 7 from J, leaving 15 bases between them. CDR3 nucleotides: TGTGCCAGCGTCCCTCCGGGGGGGCAGCCCCAGCATTTT. It is translated as CASVPPGGQPQHF.

V usage is TRBV7-2 and J usage is TRBJ2-2; TRBD2 aligns across 10 bases. With 4 bases clipped from V and 6 bases from J, the junction kept 2 bases outside the gene matches. The CDR3 is 14 residues long. Germline V CDR1 and CDR2: SGHTA, FQGNSA. The CDR3 protein is CASSSSGRAGELFF. In nucleotides, the CDR3 is TGTGCCAGCAGCTCCAGCGGGAGGGCCGGGGAGCTGTTTTTT.

V and J are TRBV19 and TRBJ2-4; 9 bases align to TRBD1. The CDR3 spans 18 residues. Germline trimming cut 1 base from V and 0 bases from J; bases unmatched to any gene: 7. CDR1 and CDR2 (germline): LNHDA, SQIVND (reference sequence). The CDR3 sequence is CASSIVVGQGKAKNIQYF. The CDR3 bases are TGTGCCAGTAGTATAGTCGTCGGACAGGGGAAAGCCAAAAACATTCAGTACTTC.

The chain employs TRBV7-8 and TRBJ2-6; D may be TRBD1 (6 bases). The CDR3 covers 15 residues. The germline gives CDR1 SGHVS, CDR2 FQNEAQ. The ends were cut back, 7 bases at V and 3 bases at J, with 13 bases in the middle. CDR3 nucleotide sequence: TGTGCCAGCACCGGAACAGGGTTTGGGGCCAACGTCCTGACTTTC. The encoded protein is CASTGTGFGANVLTF. The variable domain in full, with the rest retrieved from reference TRBV7-8 and TRBJ2-6, is GAGVSQSPRYKVAKRGQDVALRCDPISGHVSLFWYQQALGQGPEFLTYFQNEAQLDKSGLPSDRFFAERPEGSVSTLKIQRTQQEDSAVYLCASTGTGFGANVLTFGAGSRLTVL.

The chain is built from TRBV7-8 and TRBJ1-6; 7 nucleotides agree with TRBD1. With 4 bases clipped from V and 7 bases from J, the junction kept 7 bases outside the gene matches. The CDR3 runs 15 residues. Germline V gives CDR1 SGHVS, CDR2 FQNEAQ. CDR3 sequence reads: CASSSRQGGNSPLHF. DNA of the CDR3: TGTGCCAGCAGCTCCCGACAGGGTGGCAATTCACCCCTCCACTTT.

This clone occurred a few times. The V gene is TRBV5-6, the J gene TRBJ2-7, with D possibly being TRBD2 (6 bases). This CDR3 has 15 residues. V lost 4 bases and J lost 3, with 17 bases in between. Germline values: CDR1 SGHDT, CDR2 YYEEEE. The CDR3 bases are TGTGCCAGCAGCCCTACCGGGGGTACCAACTACGAGCAGTACTTC. Translated, it gives CASSPTGGTNYEQYF.

This clone is a singleton in its sample. V gene TRBV15 combines with J gene TRBJ2-7; weak D call: TRBD1 (5 bases). Germline lookup yields CDR1 LNHNV and CDR2 YYDKDF (reference sequence). Trimming cost V 3 bases and J 6 bases, with 12 bases left between them. The CDR3 consists of 13 residues. The CDR3 DNA sequence: TGTGCCACCAGCAGTCGGCCTCAGGGCGAGCAGTACTTC. Translation gives CATSSRPQGEQYF.

The chain links TRBV7-8 to TRBJ2-1; no definite D call. Germline CDR1 reads SGHVS; CDR2 reads FQNEAQ. The CDR3 has 15 amino acids. V gave up 6 bases and J gave up 0 bases, with 12 bases separating them. DNA of the CDR3: TGTGCCAGCAGACTCATAGAGAGCTCCTACAATGAGCAGTTCTTC. This translates into CASRLIESSYNEQFF.

The chain uses TRBV4-3 and TRBJ1-3; D is undetermined. Trimming shortened V by 0 bases and J by 7 bases, and 10 bases separated the two germline ends. The CDR3 is made up of 14 amino acids. Germline-derived CDR1 and CDR2 are LGHNA and YSLEER. CDR3 DNA: TGCGCCAGCAGCCAAGATATCAACGAGAACACCATATATTTT. Protein: CASSQDINENTIYF.

The chain links TRBV7-2 to TRBJ2-3, with 8 bases lining up with TRBD2. V lost 1 base and J lost 3; bases outside the gene matches: 6. The CDR3 spans 16 residues. CDR1 SGHTA and CDR2 FQGNSA come from the germline V gene. The CDR3 nucleotides read TGTGCCAGCAGCTTAGAGGGCGGGAGGTTGACAGATACGCAGTATTTT. It encodes CASSLEGGRLTDTQYF.

This clone was detected only once. V and J are TRBV7-9 and TRBJ2-7; 9 nucleotides match TRBD2. The CDR3 totals 16 residues. CDR1 SEHNR and CDR2 FQNEAQ come from the germline V gene (reference sequence). V gave up 5 bases and J gave up 1 base; unmatched junction bases: 9. CDR3 region: CASSISSGTQSYEQYF. CDR3 coding DNA: TGTGCCAGCAGCATCTCTAGCGGGACCCAATCCTACGAGCAGTACTTC.

The chain joins TRBV24-1 to TRBJ2-2, with D perhaps matching TRBD1 (6 bases). The V and J ends lost 3 bases and 4 bases respectively, with 11 bases between them. The CDR3 is 15 residues long. The V gene's germline CDR1 is KGHDR and CDR2 SFDVKD. The CDR3 loop is CATSDNRVATGELFF. The CDR3 DNA is TGTGCCACCAGTGATAACAGGGTGGCCACCGGGGAGCTGTTTTTT.

This clone was seen only a few times. This chain connects TRBV28 to TRBJ1-6, with D unclear. This CDR3 contains 13 residues. Germline V CDR1 and CDR2: MDHEN, SYDVKM. The ends were cut back, 11 bases at V and 7 bases at J, with 15 bases in the middle. Here the CDR3 reads CASGASANSPLHF. DNA for the CDR3: TGTGCCTCGGGAGCGTCGGCAAATTCACCCCTCCACTTT. The variable domain in full, completed from reference TRBV28 and TRBJ1-6, reads DVKVTQSSRYLVKRTGEKVFLECVQDMDHENMFWYRQDPGLGLRLIYFSYDVKMKEKGDIPEGYSVSREKKERFSLILESASTNQTSMYLCASGASANSPLHFGNGTRLTVT.